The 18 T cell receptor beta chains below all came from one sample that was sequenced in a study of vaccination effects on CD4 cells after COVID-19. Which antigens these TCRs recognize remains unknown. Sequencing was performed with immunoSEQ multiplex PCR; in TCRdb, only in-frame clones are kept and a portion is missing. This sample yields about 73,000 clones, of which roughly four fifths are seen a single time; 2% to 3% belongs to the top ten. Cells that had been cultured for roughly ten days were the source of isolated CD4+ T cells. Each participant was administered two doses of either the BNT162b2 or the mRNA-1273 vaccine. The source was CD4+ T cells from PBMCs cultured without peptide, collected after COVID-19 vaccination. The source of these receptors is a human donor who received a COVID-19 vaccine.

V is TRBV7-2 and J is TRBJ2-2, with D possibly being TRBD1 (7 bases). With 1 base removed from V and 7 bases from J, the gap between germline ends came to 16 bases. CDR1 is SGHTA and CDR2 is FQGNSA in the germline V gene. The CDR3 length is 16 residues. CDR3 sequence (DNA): TGTGCCAGCAGCTTAGTCGGAGGGGGCGCGGGCGGGGAGCTGTTTTTT. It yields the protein CASSLVGGGAGGELFF. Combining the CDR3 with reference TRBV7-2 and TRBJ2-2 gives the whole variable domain GAGVSQSPSNKVTEKGKDVELRCDPISGHTALYWYRQSLGQGLEFLIYFQGNSAPDKSGLPSDRFSAERTGGSVSTLTIQRTQQEDSAVYLCASSLVGGGAGGELFFGEGSRLTVL.

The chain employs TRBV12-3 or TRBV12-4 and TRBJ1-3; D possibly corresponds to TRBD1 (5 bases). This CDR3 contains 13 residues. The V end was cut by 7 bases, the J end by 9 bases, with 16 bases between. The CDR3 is CASINTPGATIYF. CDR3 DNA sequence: TGTGCCAGCATCAATACACCTGGGGCCACCATATATTTT.

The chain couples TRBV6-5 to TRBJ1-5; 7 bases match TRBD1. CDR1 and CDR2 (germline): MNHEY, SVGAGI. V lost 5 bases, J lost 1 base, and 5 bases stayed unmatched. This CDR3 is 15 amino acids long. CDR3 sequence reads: CASSTLQGSNQPQHF. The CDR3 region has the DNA TGTGCCAGCAGTACACTACAGGGGAGCAATCAGCCCCAGCATTTT.

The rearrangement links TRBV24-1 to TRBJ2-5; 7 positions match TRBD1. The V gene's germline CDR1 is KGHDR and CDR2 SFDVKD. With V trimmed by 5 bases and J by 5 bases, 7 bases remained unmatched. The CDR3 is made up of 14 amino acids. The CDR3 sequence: CATSGGQLWETQYF. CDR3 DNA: TGTGCCACCAGTGGGGGACAGCTCTGGGAGACCCAGTACTTC.

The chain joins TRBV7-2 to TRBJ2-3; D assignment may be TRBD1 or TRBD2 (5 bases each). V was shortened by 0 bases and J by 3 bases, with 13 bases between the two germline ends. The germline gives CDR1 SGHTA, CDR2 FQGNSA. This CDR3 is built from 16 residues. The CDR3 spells CASSLAQAGTTDTQYF. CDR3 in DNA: TGTGCCAGCAGCTTAGCGCAGGCAGGGACGACAGATACGCAGTATTTT.

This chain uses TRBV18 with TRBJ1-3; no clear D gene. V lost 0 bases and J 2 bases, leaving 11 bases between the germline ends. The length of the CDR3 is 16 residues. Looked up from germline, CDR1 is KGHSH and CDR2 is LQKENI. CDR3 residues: CASSPPRGGPGNTIYF. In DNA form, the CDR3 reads TGTGCCAGCTCACCACCGCGCGGAGGCCCTGGAAACACCATATATTTT.

Here the CDR3 reads CASSEASEGETQYF. The CDR3, as DNA: TGTGCCAGCAGTGAAGCGTCCGAAGGGGAGACCCAGTACTTC. The chain carries TRBV2 and TRBJ2-5; D is ambiguous. CDR1 SNHLY and CDR2 FYNNEI come from the germline V gene. This CDR3 comprises 14 residues. V was cut by 0 bases and J by 5 bases, with 10 bases left in between.

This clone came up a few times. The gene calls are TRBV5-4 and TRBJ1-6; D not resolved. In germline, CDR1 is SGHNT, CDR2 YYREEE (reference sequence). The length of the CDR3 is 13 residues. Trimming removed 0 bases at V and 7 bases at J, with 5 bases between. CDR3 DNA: TGTGCCAGCAGCTTGGATCAGAATTCACCCCTCCACTTT. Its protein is CASSLDQNSPLHF. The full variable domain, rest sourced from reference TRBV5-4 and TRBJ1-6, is ETGVTQSPTHLIKTRGQQVTLRCSSQSGHNTVSWYQQALGQGPQFIFQYYREEENGRGNFPPRFSGLQFPNYSSELNVNALELDDSALYLCASSLDQNSPLHFGNGTRLTVT.

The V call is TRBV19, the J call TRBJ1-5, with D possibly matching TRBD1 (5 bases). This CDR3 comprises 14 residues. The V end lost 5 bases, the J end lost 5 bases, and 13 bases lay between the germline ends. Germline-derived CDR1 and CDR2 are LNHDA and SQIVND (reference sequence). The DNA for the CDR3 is TGTGCCAGTAGTTCTCAGGGAGGGCATCAGCCCCAGCATTTT. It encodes CASSSQGGHQPQHF.

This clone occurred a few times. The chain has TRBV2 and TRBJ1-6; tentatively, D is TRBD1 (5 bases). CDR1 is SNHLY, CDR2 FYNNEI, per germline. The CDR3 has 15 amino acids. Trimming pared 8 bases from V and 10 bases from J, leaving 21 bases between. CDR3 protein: CASLWGNTGGSPLHF. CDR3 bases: TGTGCCAGCCTTTGGGGGAATACCGGCGGGTCACCCCTCCACTTT.

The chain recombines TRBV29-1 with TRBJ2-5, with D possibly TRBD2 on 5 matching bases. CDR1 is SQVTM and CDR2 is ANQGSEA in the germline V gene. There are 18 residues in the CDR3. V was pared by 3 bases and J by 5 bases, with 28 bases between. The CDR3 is CSVDPRTLRVGAGETQYF. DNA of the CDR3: TGCAGCGTTGATCCCAGGACTCTCCGGGTGGGAGCCGGTGAGACCCAGTACTTC.

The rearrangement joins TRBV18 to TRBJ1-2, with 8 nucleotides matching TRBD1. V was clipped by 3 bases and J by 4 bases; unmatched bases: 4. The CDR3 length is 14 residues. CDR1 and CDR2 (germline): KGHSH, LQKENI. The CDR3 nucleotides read TGTGCCAGCTCACCGACAGGGGAGGGCTATGGCTACACCTTC. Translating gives CASSPTGEGYGYTF.

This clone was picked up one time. The CDR3 coding sequence is TGTGCCAGCAGCTTAACAGACAGGGCCACTGAAGCTTTCTTT. This encodes CASSLTDRATEAFF. The chain has TRBV5-4 and TRBJ1-1, with TRBD1 matching 7 bases. After removal of 2 bases from V and 4 bases from J, the junction contained 5 bases not matched to a gene. Germline V lookup: CDR1 SGHNT, CDR2 YYREEE (reference sequence). The CDR3 is 14 residues long. The entire variable domain, with the rest obtained from reference TRBV5-4 and TRBJ1-1, is as follows: ETGVTQSPTHLIKTRGQQVTLRCSSQSGHNTVSWYQQALGQGPQFIFQYYREEENGRGNFPPRFSGLQFPNYSSELNVNALELDDSALYLCASSLTDRATEAFFGQGTRLTVV.

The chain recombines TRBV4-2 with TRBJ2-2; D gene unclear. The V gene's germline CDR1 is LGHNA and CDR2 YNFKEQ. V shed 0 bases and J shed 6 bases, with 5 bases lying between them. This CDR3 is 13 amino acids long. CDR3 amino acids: CASSQDLAGELFF. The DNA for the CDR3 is TGTGCCAGCAGCCAAGACTTGGCCGGGGAGCTGTTTTTT.

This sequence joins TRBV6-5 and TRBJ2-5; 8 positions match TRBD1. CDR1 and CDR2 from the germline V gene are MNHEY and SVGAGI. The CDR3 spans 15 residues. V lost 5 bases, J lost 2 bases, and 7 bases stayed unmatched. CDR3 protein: CASSKRTGWQETQYF. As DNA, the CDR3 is TGTGCCAGCAGTAAGCGGACAGGGTGGCAAGAGACCCAGTACTTC.

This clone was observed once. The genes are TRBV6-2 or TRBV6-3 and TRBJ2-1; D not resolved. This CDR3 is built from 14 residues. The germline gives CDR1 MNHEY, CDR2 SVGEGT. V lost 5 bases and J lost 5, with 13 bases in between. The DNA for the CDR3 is TGTGCCAGCAGTCTCCGTCCGGGTCACAATGAGCAGTTCTTC. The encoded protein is CASSLRPGHNEQFF.

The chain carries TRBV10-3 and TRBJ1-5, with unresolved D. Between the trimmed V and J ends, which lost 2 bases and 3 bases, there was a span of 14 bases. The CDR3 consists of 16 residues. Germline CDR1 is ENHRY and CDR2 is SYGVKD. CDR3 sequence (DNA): TGTGCCATCAGTGAGCGACCGGGCCAGTTCAATCAGCCCCAGCATTTT. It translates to CAISERPGQFNQPQHF.

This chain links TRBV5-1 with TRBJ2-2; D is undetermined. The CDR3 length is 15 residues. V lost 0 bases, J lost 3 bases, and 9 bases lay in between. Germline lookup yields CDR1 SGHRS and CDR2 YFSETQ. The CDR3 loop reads CASSLDKPDTGELFF. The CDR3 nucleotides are TGCGCCAGCAGCTTGGACAAACCGGACACCGGGGAGCTGTTTTTT.